The 28 T cell receptor beta chains given below trace back to one sample, sequenced in a study of molecular identifiers for immune sequencing clone quantification. TCRdb passed the PCR reads through MiXCR, listing each CDR3 protein once. The sample has roughly 320,000 distinct CDR3 sequences, roughly 24% seen once; the top ten hold about 0.74%. The sequencing sample was made of naive CD8+ T cells from blood, with Jurkat cell RNA spiked in. As for subset: FACS-sorted CD8+CD4-CCR7+CD45RA+ naive T cells. The receptors originated from a human donor in good health. Some libraries in this study had Jurkat cell RNA spiked in.

As regards this clonotype: This could be a read error, since a much larger clone is one nucleotide away. The chain is built from TRBV12-3 or TRBV12-4 and TRBJ2-3; 11 bases align to TRBD2. CDR3 length: 14 amino acids. CDR3 in amino acids: CVSSYSGGADTQYF. In DNA, the CDR3 is TGTGTCAGCAGTTATAGCGGGGGGGCCGATACGCAGTATTTT.

This clonotype came up a few times. This chain uses TRBV3-1 with TRBJ1-3, with a possible D match to TRBD1 (6 bases). The CDR3 length is 15 residues. V gave up 1 base and J gave up 11 bases, with 18 bases separating them. Germline-derived CDR1 and CDR2 are LGHDT and YNNKEL (reference sequence). The CDR3 protein is CASSQAGVSGVAIYF. The CDR3 DNA follows: TGTGCCAGCAGCCAAGCAGGGGTCTCAGGTGTTGCCATATATTTT.

J is TRBJ2-7 and V is TRBV13, with 7 bases matching TRBD2. Per the germline V gene, CDR1 is PRHDT and CDR2 is FYEKMQ (reference sequence). The V and J ends lost 0 bases and 4 bases, in that order; junction bases with no gene match: 9. The CDR3 is 16 amino acids. For the CDR3, the DNA is TGTGCCAGCAGCTTAGGGCCCAGCGGGATTCGATACGAGCAGTACTTC. It encodes CASSLGPSGIRYEQYF.

This clonotype showed up many times. CDR3 amino acids: CSVDSQWTGNTEAFF. Here the CDR3 DNA reads TGCAGCGTTGATAGCCAATGGACAGGGAACACTGAAGCTTTCTTT. The chain is built from TRBV29-1 and TRBJ1-1, with 7 bases lining up with TRBD1. Germline CDR1 and CDR2: SQVTM and ANQGSEA. The V segment lost 3 bases and the J segment 1 base; nucleotides outside the gene matches: 8. CDR3 length: 15 amino acids.

This clonotype has just one count. This may stem from a read error, because a much larger clone lies one nucleotide away. J is TRBJ1-1 and V is TRBV9; 9 nucleotides match TRBD1. From germline, CDR1 is SGDLS and CDR2 YYNGEE. CDR3 length: 14 residues. This CDR3 reads CVSSPRDRAAEAFF. The CDR3 DNA reads as TGTGTCAGCAGCCCCCGGGACAGGGCCGCCGAAGCTTTCTTT.

Worth noting for this clonotype: A read error may account for a junction end that differs from germline. This chain joins TRBV9 and TRBJ2-5; D gene uncertain. Looked up from germline, CDR1 is SGDLS and CDR2 is YYNGEE. The CDR3 length is 14 residues. DNA of the CDR3: TGTGCCAGCAGCGGGACGGGCACCCAAGAGACCCAGCACTTC. Amino acids: CASSGTGTQETQHF.

The chain links TRBV6-2 or TRBV6-3 to TRBJ2-5; D not resolved. Germline V lookup: CDR1 MNHEY, CDR2 SVGEGT. The CDR3 is 15 residues long. The V gene lost 2 bases and the J gene lost 3 bases, with 13 bases spanning the gap. The CDR3 nucleotides are TGTGCCAGCAGTTACCTCGGAAGCATGGAAGAGACCCAGTACTTC. Amino acids: CASSYLGSMEETQYF.

As for this clonotype: Since a much larger clone is just one base distant, this may be a read error. V is TRBV4-1 and J is TRBJ2-7; 8 bases line up with TRBD1. This CDR3 contains 15 residues. CDR1 MGHRA and CDR2 YSYEKL come from the germline V gene. The V and J ends lost 3 bases and 6 bases, in that order; junction bases with no gene match: 10. The CDR3 sequence is CASSQNRDRLLEQYF. The CDR3 nucleotides are TGCGCCAGCAGCCAGAACCGGGACAGGCTTCTCGAGCAGTACTTC.

This clonotype was counted a few times. This chain uses TRBV27 with TRBJ1-5; no clear D gene. V was clipped by 3 bases and J by 4 bases, with 7 bases between them. This CDR3 region has 13 residues. Germline V lookup: CDR1 MNHEY, CDR2 SMNVEV (reference sequence). For the CDR3, the DNA is TGTGCCAGCAGTTTTGGGGTGAATCAGCCCCAGCATTTT. This translates into CASSFGVNQPQHF.

The chain combines TRBV14 with TRBJ2-3; D may be TRBD2 (6 bases). V was clipped by 4 bases and J by 4 bases, with 15 bases between them. From germline, CDR1 is SGHDN and CDR2 FVKESK. The CDR3 sequence is 15 residues long. The CDR3 reads CASSPERARPDTQYF. The DNA of the CDR3 is TGTGCCAGCAGCCCCGAGCGGGCCCGCCCAGATACGCAGTATTTT.

For this clonotype: A much larger clone differs from this one at a single base, so this may be a read error. The genes are TRBV7-6 and TRBJ2-3, with D tentatively TRBD2 (5 bases). CDR1 and CDR2 (germline): SGHVS, FNYEAQ. The CDR3 totals 13 residues. The CDR3 sequence: CAGSYRGGDTQYF. The DNA for the CDR3 is TGTGCCGGCAGCTATAGAGGCGGGGATACGCAGTATTTT.

The table lists this clonotype with many counts. The V and J genes are TRBV28 and TRBJ2-3; TRBD2 matches at 10 bases. V was clipped by 2 bases and J by 6 bases; unmatched bases: 8. Germline V gene data show CDR1 as MDHEN and CDR2 as SYDVKM. The CDR3 runs to 16 residues. The CDR3, as DNA: TGTGCCAGCAGTTTAATCCTAGCGGGAGAAGAGGATACGCAGTATTTT. It is translated as CASSLILAGEEDTQYF.

The chain links TRBV29-1 to TRBJ1-3, with D hard to call. The germline V gene encodes CDR1 SQVTM and CDR2 ANQGSEA. Trimming shortened V by 4 bases and J by 0 bases, and 7 bases separated the two germline ends. The CDR3 length is 13 residues. The CDR3 spells CSVVPGSGNTIYF. The DNA of the CDR3 is TGCAGCGTTGTTCCGGGCTCTGGAAACACCATATATTTT. The full variable domain, rest sourced from reference TRBV29-1 and TRBJ1-3, is SAVISQKPSRDICQRGTSLTIQCQVDSQVTMMFWYRQQPGQSLTLIATANQGSEATYESGFVIDKFPISRPNLTFSTLTVSNMSPEDSSIYLCSVVPGSGNTIYFGEGSWLTVV.

A note on this clonotype: Just one base apart from a much larger clone, this may be a read error. The gene calls are TRBV12-3 or TRBV12-4 and TRBJ2-3; possible D gene TRBD1, 5 bases. This CDR3 spans 11 amino acids. The CDR3 is CASRITGTQYF. DNA of the CDR3: TGTGCCAGCAGGATCACAGGTACGCAGTATTTT.

This clonotype was observed a single time. Germline is not matched at one junction end, which may reflect a read error. The V call is TRBV7-3, the J call TRBJ2-2; D gene unclear. CDR1 and CDR2 from the germline V gene are SGHTA and FQGTGA. The CDR3 length is 13 residues. For the CDR3, the DNA is TGTGCCGGCAGCGTCACACACACCGGGGAGCTGTTTTTT. Protein: CAGSVTHTGELFF. The variable domain in full, with the rest retrieved from reference TRBV7-3 and TRBJ2-2, is GAGVSQTPSNKVTEKGKYVELRCDPISGHTALYWYRQSLGQGPEFLIYFQGTGAADDSGLPNDRFFAVRPEGSVSTLKIQRTERGDSAVYLCAGSVTHTGELFFGEGSRLTVL.

In regard to this clonotype: Relative to the germline gene, one junction end is altered; a read error may explain this. This CDR3 is CASSGGTSGPQSVTDTQYF. The CDR3 DNA sequence: TGTGCCTCCAGTGGCGGGACTAGCGGGCCACAATCGGTCACAGATACGCAGTATTTT. The V and J genes are TRBV24-1 and TRBJ2-3, with 12 nucleotides matching TRBD2. Germline V gives CDR1 KGHDR, CDR2 SFDVKD. This CDR3 is built from 19 residues.

This clonotype was recorded at least ten times. This chain links TRBV7-2 with TRBJ1-5, with D unclear. The CDR3 spans 14 residues. Per the germline V gene, CDR1 is SGHTA and CDR2 is FQGNSA. Trimming stripped 6 bases from V and 2 bases from J, with 11 bases between. This CDR3 reads CASSFQLGNQPQHF. The CDR3 DNA reads as TGTGCCAGCAGTTTTCAACTCGGCAATCAGCCCCAGCATTTT.

About this clonotype itself: With a much larger clone just one base away, this may be a read error. CDR3 sequence: CSARTDREVYGNPPLHF. DNA for the CDR3: TGCAGTGCTAGAACGGACAGGGAAGTGTATGGGAATCCACCCCTCCACTTT. The chain employs TRBV20-1 and TRBJ1-6, with 8 bases identical to TRBD1. Germline V gene lookup returns CDR1 DFQATT and CDR2 SNEGSKA (reference sequence). The CDR3 has 17 amino acids. The trim removed 2 bases at V and 11 bases at J, leaving 17 bases unmatched.

This clonotype was found a few times. Its ends do not fully match the called genes, so a read error is possible. V usage is TRBV30 and J usage is TRBJ1-2, with TRBD1 matching 7 bases. CDR3 length: 14 amino acids. In germline, CDR1 is GTSNPN, CDR2 SVGIG (reference sequence). CDR3 region: CAWSVDRAQRGCTF. Here the CDR3 DNA reads TGTGCCTGGAGTGTAGACAGGGCTCAACGGGGCTGCACCTTC.

This clonotype was picked up many times. The chain recombines TRBV12-3 or TRBV12-4 with TRBJ2-3; TRBD2 matches 8 bases. V shed 3 bases, J shed 5 bases, and the junction held 4 bases outside the gene matches. The CDR3 has 14 amino acids. The CDR3 loop reads CASSFPGGGDTQYF. The CDR3 coding sequence is TGTGCCAGCAGTTTCCCCGGGGGGGGAGATACGCAGTATTTT.

About this clonotype itself: This may arise from a read error, as a much more abundant clone is one base away. This likely comes from a read error, as the CDR3 has no conserved phenylalanine or tryptophan at its end. The chain has TRBV19 and TRBJ1-5; D gene uncertain. Germline assignment: CDR1 LNHDA and CDR2 SQIVND (reference sequence). This CDR3 has 12 residues. Trimming left V 6 bases short and J 6 bases short, with 9 bases between. CDR3 residues: CASRVGFQPQHS. As DNA, the CDR3 is TGTGCCAGTAGGGTAGGGTTTCAGCCCCAGCATTCT.

The chain uses TRBV29-1 and TRBJ1-1; no firm D call. The CDR3 spans 10 residues. Germline V gives CDR1 SQVTM, CDR2 ANQGSEA. With 2 bases removed from V and 8 bases from J, the gap between germline ends came to 6 bases. The CDR3 is CSVERIEAFF. CDR3 coding DNA: TGCAGCGTTGAAAGAATAGAAGCTTTCTTT.

On this clonotype: Just one base apart from a much larger clone, this may be a read error. The rearrangement links TRBV20-1 to TRBJ1-1; 8 bases agree with TRBD1. V dropped 7 bases and J dropped 2; count of bases not matched to a gene: 9. This CDR3 contains 14 residues. CDR1 DFQATT and CDR2 SNEGSKA come from the germline V gene (reference sequence). CDR3 DNA: TGCAGTGTCTGGGGCGGACAGGGCAACACTGAAGCTTTCTTT. Protein product: CSVWGGQGNTEAFF.

This clonotype was detected many times. The chain joins TRBV12-3 or TRBV12-4 to TRBJ1-6; no reliable D call. The CDR3 length is 16 residues. V was shortened by 3 bases and J by 0 bases, with 9 bases between the two germline ends. This chain's CDR3 is CASSFPGSSYNSPLHF. The CDR3 nucleotides are TGTGCCAGCAGTTTCCCGGGCAGCTCCTATAATTCACCCCTCCACTTT.

A remark on this clonotype: A single base separates this from a much larger clone, so it may be a read error. This chain links TRBV28 with TRBJ2-2; 9 bases map to TRBD1. CDR1 MDHEN and CDR2 SYDVKM come from the germline V gene. The CDR3 consists of 17 residues. The CDR3 nucleotides read TGTGCCATCCCGGAGGCATACAGGGGGCTAGGTACCGGGGAGCTGGTTTTT. This gives the protein CAIPEAYRGLGTGELVF.

This clonotype occurred many times. The chain is built from TRBV7-9 and TRBJ1-5; D unclear. The V and J ends lost 9 bases and 1 base respectively, with 13 bases between them. CDR3 length equals 14 residues. In germline, CDR1 is SEHNR, CDR2 FQNEAQ (reference sequence). In DNA, the CDR3 is TGTGCCAGGGCTGTGGTCCTAAGCAATCAGCCCCAGCATTTT. Its translation: CARAVVLSNQPQHF. Full variable domain (rest looked up from reference TRBV7-9 and TRBJ1-5): DTGVSQNPRHKITKRGQNVTFRCDPISEHNRLYWYRQTLGQGPEFLTYFQNEAQLEKSRLLSDRFSAERPKGSFSTLEIQRTEQGDSAMYLCARAVVLSNQPQHFGDGTRLSIL.

The chain carries TRBV2 and TRBJ2-4, with TRBD2 matching over 13 bases. From germline, CDR1 is SNHLY and CDR2 FYNNEI. The junction had 10 bases not matched to a gene; V was cut back by 5 bases and J by 12 bases. CDR3 length equals 15 residues. The CDR3 nucleotides are TGTGCCAGCAGTACCGGACTAGCGGGAGTTGACAGTCAGTACTTC. This translates into CASSTGLAGVDSQYF. The whole variable domain, filled in from reference TRBV2 and TRBJ2-4, reads EPEVTQTPSHQVTQMGQEVILRCVPISNHLYFYWYRQILGQKVEFLVSFYNNEISEKSEIFDDQFSVERPDGSNFTLKIRSTKLEDSAMYFCASSTGLAGVDSQYFGAGTRLSVL.

The chain links TRBV6-5 to TRBJ2-7, with D maybe TRBD2 (7 bases). This CDR3 region has 15 residues. Germline CDR1 reads MNHEY; CDR2 reads SVGAGI. Trimming stripped 2 bases from V and 4 bases from J, with 15 bases between. Here the CDR3 reads CASSYTQGGEYEQYF. CDR3 coding DNA: TGTGCCAGCAGTTACACGCAAGGGGGGGAGTACGAGCAGTACTTC.